This TCR beta chain was captured in a study of human T cells and chemical hapten exposure. This clonotype was counted a few times. Time point in this sample: patch test 2, 6 weeks after DPC sensitization. Sample treatment: therapeutic diphenylcyclopropenone sensitization with weekly scalp DPC. In TCRdb, the RACE reads were re-called with MiXCR into one record per CDR3 protein. The sample consists of nearly 85,000 distinct CDR3 sequences, 11% of them appearing once. Germline CDR1 reads SGHAT; CDR2 reads FQDESV (reference sequence). Deletions cut 2 bases from V and 5 bases from J, with 7 bases between. The CDR3 extends over 12 amino acids.

The sequence was collected from a man between 18 and 29 years old with alopecia areata. Some clones in this sample may be carry-over from other donors' samples. V usage is TRBV11-1 and J usage is TRBJ2-7; no firm D call. Source: whole blood, taken in connection with sensitization to the hapten diphenylcyclopropenone (DPC). The CDR3 sequence is CASSLFGDEQYV. For the CDR3, the DNA is TGTGCCAGCAGCTTATTTGGCGACGAGCAGTACGTC.